Shown below are 9 T cell receptor beta chains from a single sample sequenced in a study of cytomegalovirus exposure and HLA in healthy donors. The PCR made use of 60 Vbeta and 13 Jbeta primers. Assay: immunoSEQ multiplex PCR; the TCRdb copy retains only in-frame clones and omits some. The sample holds about 83,000 clones; about two thirds are singletons and the top ten take about 8%. Sequencing used PBMCs. Receptors were obtained from a man aged 55 to 70 in good health and CMV-seronegative.

This clone occurred once. CDR3 residues: CASSLGGGFPEEQFF. In nucleotides, the CDR3 is TGTGCCAGCAGCTTAGGCGGCGGTTTTCCGGAGGAGCAGTTCTTC. This chain connects TRBV11-3 to TRBJ2-1, with D unresolved. V was cut by 1 base and J by 10 bases, with 17 bases left in between. Germline assignment: CDR1 SGHNT and CDR2 YENEEA. This CDR3 has 15 amino acids.

About this clone itself: The sample contains more than one DNA sequence encoding this CDR3. J is TRBJ2-3 and V is TRBV5-1, with TRBD2 matching over 13 bases. The V gene end was trimmed by 4 bases and the J gene end by 1 base; junction bases not matched to a gene: 6. The germline CDR1 and CDR2 sequences are SGHRS and YFSETQ. The CDR3 length is 17 residues. The CDR3 sequence is CASSPRTSGSGTDTQYF. CDR3 DNA: TGCGCCAGCAGCCCGAGGACTAGCGGGAGCGGCACAGATACGCAGTATTTT.

This clone was picked up a small number of times. The chain has TRBV5-1 and TRBJ2-3, with 7 positions matching TRBD2. V trimming: 5 bases; J trimming: 5 bases; junction bases outside the gene matches: 5. The CDR3 extends over 13 amino acids. Per the germline V gene, CDR1 is SGHRS and CDR2 is YFSETQ. CDR3 nucleotides: TGCGCCAGCAGGGGCGGGAGTCAAGATACGCAGTATTTT. Its translation is CASRGGSQDTQYF. The whole variable domain, remainder taken from reference TRBV5-1 and TRBJ2-3, is KAGVTQTPRYLIKTRGQQVTLSCSPISGHRSVSWYQQTPGQGLQFLFEYFSETQRNKGNFPGRFSGRQFSNSRSEMNVSTLELGDSALYLCASRGGSQDTQYFGPGTRLTVL.

The J gene is TRBJ2-3, the V gene TRBV4-1; 13 bases agree with TRBD2. J gave up 3 bases and V 5 bases, and 5 bases lay outside the gene matches. Germline assignment: CDR1 MGHRA and CDR2 YSYEKL. This CDR3 has 16 residues. CDR3 in DNA: TGCGCCAGCAGCTCCGGGACTAGCGGGATGACAGATACGCAGTATTTT. It specifies CASSSGTSGMTDTQYF.

The CDR3 coding sequence is TGTGCCACCAGCAGAGATCGGGAGAGCCTCTTGTACTTC. It codes for CATSRDRESLLYF. The genes are TRBV15 and TRBJ2-5; possible D gene TRBD2, 6 bases. The length of the CDR3 is 13 residues. V was cut by 0 bases and J by 13 bases, with 15 bases left in between. Germline values: CDR1 LNHNV, CDR2 YYDKDF (reference sequence).

V and J are TRBV19 and TRBJ1-3; 7 nucleotides align to TRBD1. The CDR3 length is 13 residues. J was trimmed by 6 bases and V by 5 bases; bases with no gene match: 4. From germline, CDR1 is LNHDA and CDR2 SQIVND (reference sequence). CDR3 nucleotides: TGTGCCAGTAGTCGGGGACAGACAAACACCATATATTTT. Its translation: CASSRGQTNTIYF.

This clone was seen a few times. This rearrangement joins TRBV4-3 to TRBJ2-5; 11 bases match TRBD1. J gave up 5 bases and V 1 base, and 3 bases lay outside the gene matches. The CDR3 length is 15 residues. Germline CDR1 and CDR2: LGHNA and YSLEER. CDR3 sequence (DNA): TGCGCCAGCAGCCAAGGGACAGGGGGCAGTGAGACCCAGTACTTC. Its translation: CASSQGTGGSETQYF.

This clone has only one observation. The V gene is TRBV7-9, the J gene TRBJ2-7, with TRBD1 matching 8 bases. CDR3 size: 18 residues. Germline CDR1 reads SEHNR; CDR2 reads FQNEAQ (reference sequence). J gave up 1 base and V 5 bases, and 16 bases lay outside the gene matches. DNA of the CDR3: TGTGCCAGCAGCCGATTACCGGGACAGGTCCGAGGTTCCTACGAGCAGTACTTC. This encodes CASSRLPGQVRGSYEQYF. Full variable domain (outside the CDR3, taken from reference TRBV7-9 and TRBJ2-7): DTGVSQNPRHKITKRGQNVTFRCDPISEHNRLYWYRQTLGQGPEFLTYFQNEAQLEKSRLLSDRFSAERPKGSFSTLEIQRTEQGDSAMYLCASSRLPGQVRGSYEQYFGPGTRLTVT.

The sample holds one count of this clone. The V and J genes are TRBV5-1 and TRBJ2-1, with D tentatively TRBD2 (5 bases). CDR3 length: 15 amino acids. The V and J ends lost 4 bases and 7 bases respectively, with 18 bases between them. Germline V lookup: CDR1 SGHRS, CDR2 YFSETQ. This chain's CDR3 is CASSPDLPGFNEQFF. The CDR3 DNA sequence: TGCGCCAGCAGCCCGGACTTACCGGGATTTAATGAGCAGTTCTTC.